This T cell receptor beta chain was sequenced during a study of OX40 agonist ivuxolimab in advanced cancers. Study overall: The study reported partial responses in three patients: one hepatocellular carcinoma, two cutaneous melanoma.

Assay: immunoSEQ multiplex PCR; the TCRdb copy retains only in-frame clones and omits some. The sample contains 84,000 or so clones, about 89% of which appear only once. Germline CDR1 and CDR2: MNHEY and SVGAGI. V was pared by 0 bases and J by 10 bases, with 9 bases between. The CDR3 loop spans 12 amino acids. The sequence was obtained from an adult with an advanced solid tumor such as melanoma, head and neck, liver or kidney cancer. This chain uses TRBV6-5 with TRBJ1-1; D call uncertain. This specimen consisted of CD4+ or CD8+ T cells sorted from blood, obtained in a trial of the OX40 agonist ivuxolimab. CDR3 sequence reads: CASSYSGGRAFF. Written as DNA, the CDR3 is TGTGCCAGCAGTTACTCAGGAGGGCGAGCTTTCTTT.